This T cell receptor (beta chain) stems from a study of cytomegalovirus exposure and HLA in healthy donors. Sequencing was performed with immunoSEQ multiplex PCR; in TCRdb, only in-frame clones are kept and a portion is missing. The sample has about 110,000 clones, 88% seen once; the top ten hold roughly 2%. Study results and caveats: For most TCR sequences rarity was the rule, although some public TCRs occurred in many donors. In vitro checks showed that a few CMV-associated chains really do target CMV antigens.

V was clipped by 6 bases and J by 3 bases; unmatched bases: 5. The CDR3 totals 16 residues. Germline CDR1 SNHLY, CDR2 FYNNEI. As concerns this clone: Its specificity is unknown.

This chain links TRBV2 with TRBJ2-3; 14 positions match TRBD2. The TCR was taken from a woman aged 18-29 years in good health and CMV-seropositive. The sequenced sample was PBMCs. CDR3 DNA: TGTGCCAGCAGGGAGGGACTAGCGGGGGTGACAGATACGCAGTATTTT. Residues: CASREGLAGVTDTQYF.